This T cell receptor (beta chain) was captured in a study of CD8+CD57+ T cells in acquired aplastic anemia. Across the study: Roughly 3.2 ug was the average amount of DNA from sorted CD4+ and CD8+ cells.

Points from the study as a whole: Comparison of patients with controls identified approximately 28 shared CD8+ CDR3 sequences.

Both TCR beta VDJ combination and CDR3 sequence profiling were carried out. Genomic DNA was the template for this profiling. From the reads, TCRdb called clonotypes with MiXCR, one entry per CDR3 protein. Of about 190,000 distinct CDR3 sequences in the sample, 40% to 55% were seen once. Turning to this clonotype: The antigen is unknown.

The sequenced patients had an expansion of CD8+CD57+ cells seen by flow cytometry. CDR3 size: 15 residues. The junction had 6 bases not matched to a gene; V was cut back by 8 bases and J by 0 bases. Germline V gene sequence: CDR1 WSHSY, CDR2 SAAADI. The sample was sorted CD4+, CD8+, or CD8+CD57+ T cells (not recorded which) from PBMCs. The sequence was obtained from a human donor with aplastic anemia. The rearrangement links TRBV10-2 to TRBJ1-2; 10 positions match TRBD1. The CDR3 DNA reads TGCGCCAGCGGGGACAGGGGACCTCCTAACTATGGCTACACCTTC. This sequence encodes CASGDRGPPNYGYTF.